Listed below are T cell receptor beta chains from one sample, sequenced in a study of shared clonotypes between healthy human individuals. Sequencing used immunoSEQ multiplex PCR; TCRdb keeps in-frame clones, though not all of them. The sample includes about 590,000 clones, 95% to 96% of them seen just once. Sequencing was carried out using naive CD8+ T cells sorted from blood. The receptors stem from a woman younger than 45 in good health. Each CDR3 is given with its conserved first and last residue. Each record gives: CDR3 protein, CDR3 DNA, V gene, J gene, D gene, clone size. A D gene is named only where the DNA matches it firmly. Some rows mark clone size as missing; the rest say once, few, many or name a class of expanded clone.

CASRDRSGTDTQYF	TGTGCCAGCAGGGACAGGTCTGGCACAGATACGCAGTATTTT	TRBV14	TRBJ2-3	TRBD1	.
CASSYGGTGTYEQYF	TGTGCCAGCAGTTACGGAGGGACAGGGACCTACGAGCAGTACTTC	TRBV6-5	TRBJ2-7	TRBD1	.
CASSLGTVSSYEQYF	TGTGCCAGCAGCTTAGGGACAGTGAGCTCCTACGAGCAGTACTTC	TRBV7-8	TRBJ2-7	.	.
CASSSAGGSFAYEQYF	TGTGCCAGCAGTTCTGCCGGGGGTAGTTTCGCCTACGAGCAGTACTTC	TRBV28	TRBJ2-7	.	.
CASSKSGTGIDEQYF	TGTGCCAGCAGCAAGTCCGGGACAGGAATCGACGAGCAGTACTTC	TRBV9	TRBJ2-7	TRBD1	.
CASSSIPSYNEQFF	TGTGCCAGCAGCTCCATACCTTCCTACAATGAGCAGTTCTTC	TRBV5-4	TRBJ2-1	.	.
CASSEDAFLNYGYTF	TGTGCCAGTAGTGAGGACGCCTTCCTTAACTATGGCTACACCTTC	TRBV19	TRBJ1-2	.	.
CAWNGDGVPNYGYTF	TGTGCCTGGAACGGGGACGGGGTCCCCAACTATGGCTACACCTTC	TRBV30	TRBJ1-2	.	.
CASSDYWEGGNSYEQYF	TGTGCCAGCAGTGATTACTGGGAGGGCGGTAACTCCTACGAGCAGTACTTC	TRBV6-1	TRBJ2-7	TRBD2	.
CASSDRGKYEQYF	TGTGCCAGCAGTGACAGGGGGAAGTACGAGCAGTACTTC	TRBV2	TRBJ2-7	TRBD1	.
CASSYSIAGATGELFF	TGTGCCAGCAGTTACTCGATAGCGGGAGCCACCGGGGAGCTGTTTTTT	TRBV6-5	TRBJ2-2	TRBD2	.
CASSEAPDRGEQYF	TGTGCCAGCAGTGAAGCGCCCGACAGAGGTGAGCAGTACTTC	TRBV2	TRBJ2-7	.	.
CASSIGGTQPQHF	TGTGCCAGCAGTATAGGAGGAACTCAGCCCCAGCATTTT	TRBV25-1	TRBJ1-5	.	.
CASTYDGNTEAFF	TGCGCCAGCACCTACGACGGGAACACTGAAGCTTTCTTT	TRBV5-1	TRBJ1-1	.	.
CASSLGSLGPGGLYTF	TGTGCCAGCAGCTTGGGAAGCTTAGGCCCAGGAGGGCTCTACACCTTC	TRBV11-2	TRBJ1-2	.	.
CASSLSVGQGAYEQYF	TGTGCCAGCAGTTTATCTGTCGGACAGGGGGCCTACGAGCAGTACTTC	TRBV27	TRBJ2-7	TRBD1	once
CASPPDWGRGGNQPQHF	TGTGCCAGTCCCCCCGATTGGGGCAGGGGAGGCAATCAGCCCCAGCATTTT	TRBV12-1	TRBJ1-5	.	.
CASSLGRDSGADNQETQYF	TGTGCCAGCAGCTTAGGGCGGGATAGCGGGGCTGACAACCAAGAGACCCAGTACTTC	TRBV7-6	TRBJ2-5	TRBD2	.
CASSYLAGRTSYEQYF	TGTGCCAGCAGCTACCTAGCGGGCAGGACATCCTACGAGCAGTACTTC	TRBV7-9	TRBJ2-7	TRBD2	.
CASSDTGRVEKLFF	TGTGCCAGCAGTGATACAGGGAGGGTTGAAAAACTGTTTTTT	TRBV28	TRBJ1-4	.	.
CASSLGLAGELVTDTQYF	TGTGCCAGCAGCCTGGGACTAGCGGGAGAACTAGTCACAGATACGCAGTATTTT	TRBV7-9	TRBJ2-3	TRBD2	.
CASSLRTSGAGELFF	TGCGCCAGCAGCCTCAGGACTAGCGGGGCGGGGGAGCTGTTTTTT	TRBV5-1	TRBJ2-2	TRBD2	.
CASSTRDRSYEQYF	TGTGCCAGCAGCACTCGGGACCGCTCCTACGAGCAGTACTTC	TRBV5-4	TRBJ2-7	.	once
CASSPRTGGYEQYF	TGTGCCAGCAGTCCTCGGACAGGGGGCTACGAGCAGTACTTC	TRBV27	TRBJ2-7	TRBD1	.
CAISQPGPETQYF	TGTGCCATCAGCCAACCGGGACCCGAGACCCAGTACTTC	TRBV10-3	TRBJ2-5	.	.
CASSAHSYNEQFF	TGTGCCAGCAGTGCCCACTCCTACAATGAGCAGTTCTTC	TRBV6-5	TRBJ2-1	.	.
CASRFQGGGRGYTF	TGTGCCAGCAGATTTCAAGGAGGGGGTCGTGGCTACACCTTC	TRBV28	TRBJ1-2	.	.
CASNDLAGGGETQYF	TGTGCCAGCAACGATCTAGCGGGAGGGGGGGAGACCCAGTACTTC	TRBV2	TRBJ2-5	TRBD2	.
CASSQDGVRGTEAFF	TGCGCCAGCAGCCAAGATGGAGTTCGGGGGACTGAAGCTTTCTTT	TRBV4-1	TRBJ1-1	.	.
CASSIVGGRSNEQFF	TGTGCCAGTAGTATAGTAGGCGGGAGGTCCAATGAGCAGTTCTTC	TRBV19	TRBJ2-1	TRBD2	.
CASSSESYEQYF	TGTGCCAGCAGTAGCGAAAGCTACGAGCAGTACTTC	TRBV6-5	TRBJ2-7	.	once
CASSESYEQYF	TGCGCCAGCAGTGAGTCCTACGAGCAGTACTTC	TRBV10-2	TRBJ2-7	.	few
CSVETGGPYEQYF	TGCAGCGTTGAGACAGGGGGACCCTACGAGCAGTACTTC	TRBV29-1	TRBJ2-7	TRBD1	.
CATSRDMGQGEETQYF	TGTGCCACCAGCAGAGATATGGGACAGGGGGAAGAGACCCAGTACTTC	TRBV15	TRBJ2-5	TRBD1	.